The 5 T cell receptor beta chains in this list originate from one sample, sequenced in a study of cytomegalovirus exposure and HLA in healthy donors. Primers: 60 Vbeta forward and 13 Jbeta reverse. Generated by immunoSEQ multiplex PCR, the TCRdb table keeps only in-frame clones and is missing some. The repertoire holds 100,000 to 150,000 clones, with 75% to 85% as singletons. Sequenced sample: PBMCs. These TCRs come from a man aged 50-59 years in good health and CMV-seronegative.

This chain connects TRBV7-9 to TRBJ2-2; tentative D call: TRBD2 (7 bases). Per germline, CDR1 SEHNR and CDR2 FQNEAQ (reference sequence). The CDR3 contains 16 residues. Trimming shortened V by 6 bases and J by 7 bases, and 21 bases separated the two germline ends. CDR3 sequence (DNA): TGTGCCAGCAGGAGAGGAGCGGGACATTTGGTCGGGGAGCTGTTTTTT. Its protein product is CASRRGAGHLVGELFF.

The chain has TRBV28 and TRBJ1-1; a weak D match, TRBD1 (6 bases). V dropped 4 bases and J dropped 0 bases, with 9 bases sitting between them. The CDR3 consists of 14 residues. Looked up from germline, CDR1 is MDHEN and CDR2 is SYDVKM. CDR3 amino acids: CASSSGVMNTEAFF. In DNA form, the CDR3 reads TGTGCCAGCAGTTCAGGGGTGATGAACACTGAAGCTTTCTTT.

This chain links TRBV2 with TRBJ2-5; TRBD1 is a possible D gene (5 bases). CDR3 length equals 12 residues. The V end lost 4 bases, the J end lost 7 bases, and 10 bases lay between the germline ends. Germline V gene sequence: CDR1 SNHLY, CDR2 FYNNEI. CDR3 residues: CASSGPQGTQYF. The CDR3 region has the DNA TGTGCCAGCAGTGGCCCCCAGGGGACCCAGTACTTC.

This chain links TRBV25-1 with TRBJ2-1, with a tentative D call TRBD2 (5 bases). V lost 6 bases and J lost 2, with 14 bases in between. The germline V gene has CDR1 MGHDK and CDR2 SYGVNS. This CDR3 is built from 15 residues. The chain's CDR3 is CASRALEETYNEQFF. The CDR3, as DNA: TGTGCCAGCAGGGCACTAGAGGAAACCTACAATGAGCAGTTCTTC.

The chain has TRBV11-3 and TRBJ2-4, with 7 bases aligning to TRBD1. J was trimmed by 9 bases and V by 0 bases; bases with no gene match: 2. Germline V gene data show CDR1 as SGHNT and CDR2 as YENEEA. This CDR3 region has 13 residues. The CDR3 nucleotides are TGTGCCAGCAGCTTAGATGAGGGGGCCATTCAGTACTTC. It yields the protein CASSLDEGAIQYF.